Listed below are T cell receptor beta chains from one sample, sequenced in a study of blood T cells in healthy people across ages. TCRdb processed the 5' RACE reads anew with MiXCR; each CDR3 protein has one entry. The table has approximately 1,000,000 distinct CDR3 sequences, more than 30% seen once; the top ten hold around 12%. The specimen sequenced was blood. The receptors come from a man younger than 30 in good health. The CDR3 runs from the conserved cysteine through the conserved F or W. A D gene is named only where the DNA matches it firmly. A clone size is listed for some rows: how often the clone was seen (once, few, many), or a class if it is expanded.

cdr3_aa,cdr3_nt,clone_size,v_call,d_call,j_call
CASSPGAYNSPLHF,TGTGCCAGCAGCCCCGGCGCATATAATTCACCCCTCCACTTT,NA,TRBV7-2,NA,TRBJ1-6
CASREGSTTDTQYF,TGTGCCAGCAGGGAGGGATCAACCACAGATACGCAGTATTTT,few,TRBV9,NA,TRBJ2-3
CASSEVRRGTGELFF,TGTGCCAGCAGTGAGGTCCGTCGCGGCACCGGGGAGCTGTTTTTT,NA,TRBV2,NA,TRBJ2-2
CASSLGAAKNIQYF,TGTGCCAGCAGCTTAGGAGCAGCCAAAAACATTCAGTACTTC,many,TRBV7-9,NA,TRBJ2-4
CSVGNSYGYTF,TGCAGCGTTGGCAACAGCTATGGCTACACCTTC,NA,TRBV29-1,NA,TRBJ1-2
CAISEETVEAFF,TGTGCCATCAGTGAGGAGACAGTTGAAGCTTTCTTT,few,TRBV10-3,NA,TRBJ1-1
CSAKETNTGELFF,TGCAGTGCTAAGGAGACGAACACCGGGGAGCTGTTTTTT,NA,TRBV20-1,NA,TRBJ2-2
CAVRPGDEQYF,TGTGCGGTCCGGCCGGGGGACGAGCAGTACTTC,few,TRBV30,NA,TRBJ2-7
CASAGSEQFF,TGTGCCAGCGCTGGAAGTGAGCAGTTCTTC,NA,TRBV6-1,NA,TRBJ2-1
CASSRTGGDDTEAFF,TGTGCCAGCAGCCGGACAGGGGGCGACGACACTGAAGCTTTCTTT,few,TRBV7-9,TRBD1,TRBJ1-1
CASRGIIRGSGANVLTF,TGTGCCAGCAGGGGGATTATCAGGGGTTCTGGGGCCAACGTCCTGACTTTC,few,TRBV25-1,NA,TRBJ2-6
CASSQGDRSYGYTF,TGCGCCAGCAGCCAAGGGGACAGGAGTTATGGCTACACCTTC,NA,TRBV4-3,TRBD1,TRBJ1-2
CSASAQSKDTQYF,TGCAGTGCTAGCGCTCAAAGCAAAGATACGCAGTATTTT,NA,TRBV20-1,NA,TRBJ2-3
CSARDQARYTEAFF,TGCAGTGCTAGAGATCAGGCCAGATACACTGAAGCTTTCTTT,few,TRBV20-1,NA,TRBJ1-1
CASSQRRKNEKLFF,TGTGCCAGCAGCCAACGCCGTAAAAATGAAAAACTGTTTTTT,NA,TRBV3-1,NA,TRBJ1-4
CASSFARVQNTGELFF,TGTGCCAGCAGTTTTGCGAGAGTGCAGAACACCGGGGAGCTGTTTTTT,few,TRBV12-3/TRBV12-4,NA,TRBJ2-2
CASSQEQLAGGKNNEQFF,TGTGCCAGCAGCCAAGAGCAACTAGCGGGGGGAAAGAACAATGAGCAGTTCTTC,many,TRBV4-2,TRBD2,TRBJ2-1
CASSTGTGRVLTDTQYF,TGTGCCAGCAGTACCGGGACAGGGAGAGTTTTAACAGATACGCAGTATTTT,many,TRBV12-3/TRBV12-4,TRBD1,TRBJ2-3
CASSPNFGTAAFF,TGTGCCAGCTCACCCAATTTCGGGACCGCCGCTTTCTTT,NA,TRBV18,NA,TRBJ1-1
CASSPLGQARQPRAEQYF,TGTGCCAGCAGTCCACTGGGACAGGCGAGACAGCCGCGAGCGGAGCAGTACTTC,NA,TRBV28,TRBD1,TRBJ2-7
CASSQEEGTANTEAFF,TGTGCCAGCAGCCAAGAAGAGGGGACAGCGAACACTGAAGCTTTCTTT,NA,TRBV4-2,TRBD1,TRBJ1-1
CAWSPQPGPWDYGYTF,TGTGCCTGGAGTCCACAACCGGGACCTTGGGACTATGGCTACACCTTC,NA,TRBV30,NA,TRBJ1-2
CASSLSFWRGSYNEQFF,TGTGCCAGCAGCTTAAGCTTCTGGAGGGGCTCCTACAATGAGCAGTTCTTC,once,TRBV13,NA,TRBJ2-1
CASSRQNSNQPQHF,TGTGCCAGCAGCCGACAGAATAGCAATCAGCCCCAGCATTTT,NA,TRBV2,NA,TRBJ1-5
CASSLRDKHYEQFF,TGTGCCAGCAGCCTTCGGGACAAGCACTACGAGCAGTTCTTC,NA,TRBV4-2,NA,TRBJ2-1
CASSLLPGEDTGELFF,TGCGCCAGCAGCTTGCTCCCAGGGGAGGACACCGGGGAGCTGTTTTTT,once,TRBV5-1,NA,TRBJ2-2
CASGGRNTEAFF,TGTGCTAGTGGCGGACGGAACACTGAAGCTTTCTTT,NA,TRBV12-5,NA,TRBJ1-1
CASSYSGQPQGDTDTQYF,TGTGCCAGCAGTTACTCGGGGCAACCCCAGGGTGACACAGATACGCAGTATTTT,NA,TRBV6-5,NA,TRBJ2-3
CASSTGTGYSYNSPLHF,TGTGCCAGCTCAACGGGGACAGGGTACTCCTATAATTCACCCCTCCACTTT,NA,TRBV18,TRBD1,TRBJ1-6
CASSPGRAAGYTF,TGTGCCAGCAGTCCAGGACGAGCGGCGGGCTACACCTTC,NA,TRBV6-5,NA,TRBJ1-2
CSVAPLDRAHNEQFF,TGCAGTGTCGCCCCCCTGGACAGGGCCCACAATGAGCAGTTCTTC,few,TRBV29-1,TRBD1,TRBJ2-1
CASSTGRDTQYF,TGTGCCAGCAGCACCGGAAGGGATACGCAGTATTTT,few,TRBV3-1,NA,TRBJ2-3
CASSPNPLAQGARYGYTF,TGTGCCAGCTCACCGAACCCGCTAGCGCAGGGGGCGCGCTATGGCTACACCTTC,few,TRBV18,TRBD1,TRBJ1-2
CASSPGRGKDNSPLHF,TGTGCCAGCAGTCCCGGGCGGGGAAAAGATAATTCACCCCTCCACTTT,few,TRBV28,NA,TRBJ1-6
CASSTRGYTF,TGTGCCAGCAGTACACGTGGCTACACCTTC,NA,TRBV28,NA,TRBJ1-2
CASSAFFTGNATNEKLFF,TGTGCCAGCAGCGCCTTTTTCACAGGAAATGCAACTAATGAAAAACTGTTTTTT,NA,TRBV21-1,NA,TRBJ1-4
CASSAATGSETQYF,TGTGCCAGCAGCGCCGCGACAGGGTCAGAGACCCAGTACTTC,NA,TRBV9,TRBD1,TRBJ2-5
CASSGNPGTGVGNEQFF,TGTGCCAGCAGTGGGAACCCTGGGACAGGGGTGGGAAATGAGCAGTTCTTC,NA,TRBV25-1,TRBD1,TRBJ2-1
CASSLGWASGYEQYF,TGTGCCAGCAGCTTAGGCTGGGCTAGCGGATACGAGCAGTACTTC,few,TRBV7-9,TRBD2,TRBJ2-7
CASSLNSLRTAERFF,TGTGCCAGCAGCCTAAACTCCCTAAGGACGGCTGAGCGGTTCTTC,NA,TRBV14,NA,TRBJ2-1
CAGTLGRENTEAFF,TGTGCCGGCACGCTGGGACGGGAGAACACTGAAGCTTTCTTT,NA,TRBV12-3/TRBV12-4,NA,TRBJ1-1
CASSVQSHLSEQFF,TGTGCCAGCAGCGTACAGTCACATCTAAGTGAGCAGTTCTTC,few,TRBV9,NA,TRBJ2-1
CASSYTPTSGGAKNEQFF,TGTGCCAGCAGTTACACACCGACTAGCGGGGGGGCAAAGAATGAGCAGTTCTTC,NA,TRBV6-5,TRBD2,TRBJ2-1
CASSPTGQGDYGYTF,TGCGCCAGCAGCCCCACCGGACAGGGGGACTATGGCTACACCTTC,few,TRBV5-1,TRBD1,TRBJ1-2
CASTQGDGYGYTF,TGTGCCAGCACCCAAGGGGACGGCTATGGCTACACCTTC,NA,TRBV12-3/TRBV12-4,NA,TRBJ1-2
CSAREAEMGDNEQFF,TGCAGTGCTAGAGAGGCGGAAATGGGGGACAATGAGCAGTTCTTC,NA,TRBV20-1,NA,TRBJ2-1
CSARGVRGNDYGYTF,TGCAGTGCTAGAGGAGTAAGGGGGAACGACTATGGCTACACCTTC,few,TRBV20-1,NA,TRBJ1-2
CASNFNSNQPQHF,TGTGCCAGCAACTTCAATAGCAATCAGCCCCAGCATTTT,NA,TRBV7-2,NA,TRBJ1-5
CASSLTGTSGHNEQFF,TGTGCCAGCAGTCTTACCGGGACTAGCGGACACAATGAGCAGTTCTTC,NA,TRBV6-2/TRBV6-3,TRBD2,TRBJ2-1
CSALGGFNQPQHF,TGCAGTGCCCTGGGGGGGTTCAATCAGCCCCAGCATTTT,many,TRBV20-1,NA,TRBJ1-5
CASSYGTEGAAFF,TGTGCCAGCAGTTACGGAACCGAAGGAGCAGCTTTCTTT,few,TRBV6-2/TRBV6-3,NA,TRBJ1-1
CASRATGTGRTEAFF,TGTGCCAGCAGGGCTACCGGGACAGGGAGGACTGAAGCTTTCTTT,few,TRBV28,TRBD1,TRBJ1-1
CAWRPGEVFQQYF,TGTGCCTGGAGACCGGGGGAAGTCTTTCAGCAGTACTTC,NA,TRBV30,NA,TRBJ2-5
CAVTGGTEAFF,TGTGCCGTAACAGGGGGCACTGAAGCTTTCTTT,few,TRBV10-3,TRBD1,TRBJ1-1
CASSYSGQTPHALHF,TGTGCCAGCAGTTACTCAGGACAGACTCCTCATGCCCTCCACTTT,few,TRBV6-6,NA,TRBJ1-6
CAGQDRHEQYF,TGCGCCGGCCAAGACCGCCACGAGCAGTACTTC,NA,TRBV5-1,NA,TRBJ2-7
CASSYWGRTSGGYTDTQYF,TGTGCCAGCAGTTACTGGGGTAGGACTAGCGGGGGATACACAGATACGCAGTATTTT,NA,TRBV6-5,TRBD2,TRBJ2-3
CASRLLTPYQETQYF,TGTGCCAGCAGACTTTTAACCCCCTACCAAGAGACCCAGTACTTC,NA,TRBV12-3/TRBV12-4,NA,TRBJ2-5
CASRSRRSTDTQYF,TGTGCCAGCAGATCTAGGCGGAGCACAGATACGCAGTATTTT,NA,TRBV6-5,NA,TRBJ2-3